This T cell receptor beta chain comes out of a study of blood T cell repertoires in COVID-19. Whole-study context: From T cells, B-cell-depleted T cells, or PBMCs came the material, which was cDNA or gDNA.

In the original workflow: Reference gene primer amplification gave estimated nucleated cell counts. Generated by immunoSEQ multiplex PCR, the TCRdb table keeps only in-frame clones and is missing some. V and J calls plus clone size are reproduced from that table; the DNA served to infer D and trimming. The data show approximately 110,000 clones, around nine tenths seen once. This CDR3 contains 18 residues. Germline V gives CDR1 MNHEY, CDR2 SVGEGT. Losses at the gene ends were 2 bases for V and 1 base for J; bases not matched to a gene: 10. Sequencing used peripheral blood. V gene TRBV6-2 or TRBV6-3 combines with J gene TRBJ2-5; TRBD2 agrees at 10 bases. This receptor was obtained from a woman in her seventies who had recovered from COVID-19. CDR3 coding DNA: TGTGCCAGCAGTTACCCCTTGGGACTAGCGAGCTCCCAAGAGACCCAGTACTTC. It specifies CASSYPLGLASSQETQYF.